The TCR beta chain under discussion was sequenced for a study of cytotoxic CD8 clonotypes in ibrutinib-treated CLL. The CDR3 extends over 17 amino acids. The germline V gene has CDR1 LNHDA and CDR2 SQIVND (reference sequence). V shed 0 bases and J shed 5 bases, with 20 bases lying between them. TCRdb's table, derived via immunoSEQ multiplex PCR, lists solely in-frame clones and lacks some. The sample consists of 300,000 to 350,000 clones, 80% of them appearing once. This receptor was obtained from a human donor with chronic lymphocytic leukemia. The genes are TRBV19 and TRBJ2-7, with a weak D call TRBD2 (5 bases). Source: PBMCs, taken before ibrutinib treatment. The CDR3: CASSIDLRLQLTNEQYF. The CDR3 DNA sequence: TGTGCCAGTAGTATAGATCTCCGACTCCAACTGACTAACGAGCAGTACTTC.